This TCR beta chain is from a study of tumor-infiltrating lymphocytes in localized non-small cell lung cancer. Study results and caveats: Different pieces of the same tissue were used for each assay.

The assay was immunoSEQ multiplex PCR, and TCRdb's table has in-frame clones only and misses some. The sample lists approximately 4,000 clones; just over 65% were seen once. Details on this clone: What it binds is not known.

V shed 5 bases and J 8 bases; nucleotides not matched to a gene: 9. This CDR3 region has 15 residues. The germline V gene has CDR1 SGHVS and CDR2 FQNEAQ. V usage is TRBV7-8 and J usage is TRBJ1-4; 9 bases line up with TRBD1. Sequencing was performed on uninvolved lung tissue not adjacent to the tumor. The sequence was obtained from a human donor with non-small cell lung cancer. This CDR3 reads CASSAQGAGREKLFF. CDR3 in DNA: TGTGCCAGCAGCGCACAGGGGGCCGGACGGGAAAAACTGTTTTTT.